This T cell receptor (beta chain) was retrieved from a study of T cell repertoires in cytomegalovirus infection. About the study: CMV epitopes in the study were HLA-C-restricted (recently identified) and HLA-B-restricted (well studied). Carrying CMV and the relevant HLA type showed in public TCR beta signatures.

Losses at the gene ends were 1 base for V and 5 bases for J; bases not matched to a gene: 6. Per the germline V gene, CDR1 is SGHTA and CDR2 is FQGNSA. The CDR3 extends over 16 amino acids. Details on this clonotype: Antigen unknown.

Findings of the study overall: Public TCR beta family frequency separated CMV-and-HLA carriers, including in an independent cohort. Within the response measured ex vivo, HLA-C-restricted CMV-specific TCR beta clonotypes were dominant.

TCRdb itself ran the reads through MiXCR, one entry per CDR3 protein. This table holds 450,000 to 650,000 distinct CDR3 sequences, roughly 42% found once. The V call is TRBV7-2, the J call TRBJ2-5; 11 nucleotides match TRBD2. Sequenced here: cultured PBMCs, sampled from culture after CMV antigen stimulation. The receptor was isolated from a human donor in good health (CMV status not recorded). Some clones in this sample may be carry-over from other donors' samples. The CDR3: CASSLDGTSGRETQYF. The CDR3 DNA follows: TGTGCCAGCAGCTTAGATGGGACTAGCGGAAGGGAGACCCAGTACTTC.